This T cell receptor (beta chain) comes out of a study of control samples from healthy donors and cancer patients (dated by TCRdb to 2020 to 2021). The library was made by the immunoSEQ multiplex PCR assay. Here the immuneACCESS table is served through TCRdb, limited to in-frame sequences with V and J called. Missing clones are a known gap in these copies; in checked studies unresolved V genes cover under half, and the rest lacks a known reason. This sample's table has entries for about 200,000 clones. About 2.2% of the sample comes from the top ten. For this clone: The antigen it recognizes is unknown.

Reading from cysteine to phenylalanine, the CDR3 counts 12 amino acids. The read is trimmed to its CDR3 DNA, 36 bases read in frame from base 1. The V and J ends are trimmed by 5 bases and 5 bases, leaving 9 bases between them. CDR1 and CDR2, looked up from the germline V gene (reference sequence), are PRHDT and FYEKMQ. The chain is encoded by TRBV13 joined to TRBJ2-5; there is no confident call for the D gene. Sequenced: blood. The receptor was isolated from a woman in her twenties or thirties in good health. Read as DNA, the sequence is TGTGCCAGCAGCCCCTTCGGGGAGACCCAGTACTTC. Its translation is CASSPFGETQYF. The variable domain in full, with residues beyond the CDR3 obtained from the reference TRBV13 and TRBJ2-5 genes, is AAGVIQSPRHLIKEKRETATLKCYPIPRHDTVYWYQQGPGQDPQFLISFYEKMQSDKGSIPDRFSAQQFSDYHSELNMSSLELGDSALYFCASSPFGETQYFGPGTRLLVL.